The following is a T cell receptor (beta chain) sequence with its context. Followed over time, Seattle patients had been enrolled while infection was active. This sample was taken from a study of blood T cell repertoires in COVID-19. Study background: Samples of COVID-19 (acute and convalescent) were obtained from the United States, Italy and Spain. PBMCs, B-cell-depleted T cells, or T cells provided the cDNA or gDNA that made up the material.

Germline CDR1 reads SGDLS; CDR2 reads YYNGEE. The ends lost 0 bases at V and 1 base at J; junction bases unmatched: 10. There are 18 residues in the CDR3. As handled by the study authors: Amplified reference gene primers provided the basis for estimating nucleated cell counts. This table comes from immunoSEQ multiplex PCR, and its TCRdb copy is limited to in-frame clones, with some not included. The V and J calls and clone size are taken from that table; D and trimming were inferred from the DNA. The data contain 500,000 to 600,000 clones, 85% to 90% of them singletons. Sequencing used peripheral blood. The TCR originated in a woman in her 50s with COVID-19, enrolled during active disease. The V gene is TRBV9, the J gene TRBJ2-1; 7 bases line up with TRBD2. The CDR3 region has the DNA TGTGCCAGCAGCGTAGACCCCGGGGGAGGGGCTTCCTACAATGAGCAGTTCTTC. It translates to CASSVDPGGGASYNEQFF. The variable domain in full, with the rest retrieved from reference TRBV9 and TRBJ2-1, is DSGVTQTPKHLITATGQRVTLRCSPRSGDLSVYWYQQSLDQGLQFLIQYYNGEERAKGNILERFSAQQFPDLHSELNLSSLELGDSALYFCASSVDPGGGASYNEQFFGPGTRLTVL.